A selection of T cell receptor beta chains follows, all from one sample in a study of blood T cell repertoires in COVID-19. Clones were sequenced by immunoSEQ multiplex PCR, and TCRdb holds only the in-frame ones, with some missing. The table shows about 210,000 clones, with roughly 78% occurring only once. The material sequenced was peripheral blood. The receptors stem from a middle-aged woman with acute or convalescent COVID-19. CDR3s include the opening cysteine and the closing phenylalanine or tryptophan. Fields, in order: J gene, D gene, CDR3 length, V gene, clone size, CDR3 DNA, CDR3 protein. D genes are given only for firm matches. Clone sizes are given selectively: once, few, many, or a class where the clone is expanded.

>TRBJ2-4|-|14|TRBV9|-
TGTGCCAGCAGCCCAGTCACGTCCGGAGACATTCAGTACTTC
CASSPVTSGDIQYF
>TRBJ2-7|-|12|TRBV23-1|-
TGCGCCAGCAGTCAACCGGTGAGGGAGCAGTACTTC
CASSQPVREQYF
>TRBJ2-7|TRBD1|14|TRBV28|-
TGTGCCAGCAGACCCGGGACAGGGGCCTACGAGCAGTACTTC
CASRPGTGAYEQYF
>TRBJ2-7|TRBD2|16|TRBV4-1|-
TGCGCCAGCAGCCAAGCCCTGTGGCGGGGGACCTACGAGCAGTACTTC
CASSQALWRGTYEQYF
>TRBJ2-1|TRBD2|15|TRBV5-1|-
TGCGCCAGCAGCTTCGGACTAGCGGGCGTCAATGAGCAGTTCTTC
CASSFGLAGVNEQFF
>TRBJ1-4|-|18|TRBV18|few
TGTGCCAGCTCACTTCAGATTAAAACAGGATCAACTAATGAAAAACTGTTTTTT
CASSLQIKTGSTNEKLFF
>TRBJ2-3|TRBD2|16|TRBV20-1|-
TGCAGTGCTACTGAACGACTAGCGGATAGCACAGATACGCAGTATTTT
CSATERLADSTDTQYF
>TRBJ1-2|TRBD1|13|TRBV15|once
TGTGCCACCAGCAGAGGGGACAGGGAGTTAGACACCTTC
CATSRGDRELDTF
>TRBJ2-7|TRBD1|16|TRBV5-1|-
TGCGCCAGCAGCAGGACCGGGACAGCCTCGGGCTACGAGCAGTACTTC
CASSRTGTASGYEQYF
>TRBJ1-1|-|16|TRBV5-1|-
TGCGCCAGTTTAAAGGGAGGGCAGGGGCCTAACACTGAAGCTTTCTTT
CASLKGGQGPNTEAFF
>TRBJ2-3|-|16|TRBV4-1|-
TGCGCCAGCAGCCAAGAAGGGGGGGCGAAAGGGGATACGCAGTATTTT
CASSQEGGAKGDTQYF
>TRBJ2-1|TRBD2|17|TRBV7-6|-
TGTGCCAGCAGCTTATTAGCGGGAGTAACCTCCTACAATGAGCAGTTCTTC
CASSLLAGVTSYNEQFF
>TRBJ2-7|TRBD2|17|TRBV7-9|-
TGTGCCAGCAGCGCCGACCCAGGACTAGCCAACTCCTACGAGCAGTACTTC
CASSADPGLANSYEQYF
>TRBJ1-1|TRBD1|13|TRBV27|-
TGTGCCAGCAGATATACAGGGGTCACTGAAGCTTTCTTT
CASRYTGVTEAFF
>TRBJ2-1|-|16|TRBV4-3|-
TGCGCCAGCAGCCAAGCTGGCAGGTCGACCTACAATGAGCAGTTCTTC
CASSQAGRSTYNEQFF
>TRBJ1-1|-|14|TRBV5-1|-
TGCGCCAGCAGCTCAGGGAACATGAACACTGAAGCTTTCTTT
CASSSGNMNTEAFF
>TRBJ1-1|TRBD1|16|TRBV7-2|few
TGTGCCAGCAGCTTAAGAGTCCAGGGGGGGAACACTGAAGCTTTCTTT
CASSLRVQGGNTEAFF
>TRBJ2-7|TRBD1|13|TRBV4-1|-
TGCGCCAGCAGCCCGGGACAGGACTACGAGCAGTACTTC
CASSPGQDYEQYF
>TRBJ2-2|-|16|TRBV4-1|many
TGCGCCAGCAGCCAACCCATCGGAGGCGTGCCCGGGGAGCTGTTTTTT
CASSQPIGGVPGELFF
>TRBJ2-7|TRBD1|16|TRBV7-6|-
TGTGCCAGCAGCTTAGCTGTGACAGGGTACTCCTACGAGCAGTACTTC
CASSLAVTGYSYEQYF
>TRBJ2-1|TRBD2|15|TRBV3-1/TRBV3-2|-
TGTGCCAGCAGATCAGCGGGGGCTGGTTACAATGAGCAGTTCTTC
CASRSAGAGYNEQFF
>TRBJ2-7|TRBD1|13|TRBV6-6|-
TGTGCCAGCGGATCAGACAGGGGGGGAGAGCAGTACTTC
CASGSDRGGEQYF
>TRBJ2-7|TRBD2|17|TRBV5-8|-
TGTGCCAGCAGCTTGGAGGGACCCGGGACTACCCTCTACGAGCAGTACTTC
CASSLEGPGTTLYEQYF
>TRBJ2-7|TRBD1|14|TRBV6-5|-
TGTGCCAGCAGCCCCTTCCGGGACAGCTACGAGCAGTACTTC
CASSPFRDSYEQYF
>TRBJ2-6|TRBD2|16|TRBV7-9|-
TGTGCCAGCAGCCGTAGCGGGAGTGGTGGGGCCAACGTCCTGACTTTC
CASSRSGSGGANVLTF
>TRBJ1-6|-|13|TRBV2|-
TGTGCCAGCACCAGCTCCTATAATTCACCCCTCCACTTT
CASTSSYNSPLHF
>TRBJ2-7|TRBD2|16|TRBV10-3|once
TGTGCCATCAGTGAAAGTGGTCTAGCGGGAGCGGGAGAGCAGTACTTC
CAISESGLAGAGEQYF